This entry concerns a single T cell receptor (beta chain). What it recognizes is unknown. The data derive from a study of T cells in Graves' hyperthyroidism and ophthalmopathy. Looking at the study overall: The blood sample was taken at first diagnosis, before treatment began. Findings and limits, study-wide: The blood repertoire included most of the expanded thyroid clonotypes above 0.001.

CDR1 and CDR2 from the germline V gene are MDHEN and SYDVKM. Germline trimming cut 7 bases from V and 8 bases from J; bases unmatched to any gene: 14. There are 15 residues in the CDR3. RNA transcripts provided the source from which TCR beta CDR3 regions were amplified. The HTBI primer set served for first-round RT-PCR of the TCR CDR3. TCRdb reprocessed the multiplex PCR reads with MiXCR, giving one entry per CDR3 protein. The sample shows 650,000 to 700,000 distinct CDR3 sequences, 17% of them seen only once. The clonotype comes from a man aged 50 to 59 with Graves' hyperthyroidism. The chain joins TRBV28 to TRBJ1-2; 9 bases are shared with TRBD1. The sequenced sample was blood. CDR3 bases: TGTGCCAGCACTAACGGCGGTGGGACAGGGTGGGGCTACACCTTC. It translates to CASTNGGGTGWGYTF.